This is a list of T cell receptor beta chains from one sample in a study of T cells in Graves' hyperthyroidism and ophthalmopathy. Via MiXCR, TCRdb re-called the multiplex PCR reads, giving one row per CDR3 protein. The sample consists of 490,000 or so distinct CDR3 sequences, about 22% of them appearing once. The sequencing sample was made of blood. The receptors shown here come from a woman between 65 and 79 years old with Graves' ophthalmopathy. Each CDR3 is given with its conserved first and last residue. D genes are given only for firm matches. A clone size is listed for some rows: how often the clone was seen (once, few, many), or a class if it is expanded.

clone_size d_call j_call v_call cdr3_aa cdr3_nt
. TRBD1 TRBJ1-5 TRBV27 CASSTGGHQPQHF TGTGCCAGCAGTACAGGGGGGCATCAGCCCCAGCATTTT
. TRBD2 TRBJ2-7 TRBV6-1 CASSEGEGWSYEQYF TGTGCCAGCAGTGAAGGGGAGGGGTGGTCCTACGAGCAGTACTTC
many . TRBJ2-5 TRBV28 CASSLTPRQETQYF TGTGCCAGCAGTTTAACCCCCCGTCAAGAGACCCAGTACTTC
. . TRBJ1-1 TRBV9 CASGRSRLNTEAFF TGTGCCAGCGGTCGTTCGAGGTTGAACACTGAAGCTTTCTTT
. . TRBJ1-4 TRBV30 CAWSDGLHPSTNEKLFF TGTGCCTGGAGTGACGGGCTCCACCCATCAACTAATGAAAAACTGTTTTTT
. TRBD2 TRBJ2-5 TRBV10-3 CAISDSSGAYQETQYF TGTGCCATCAGTGATTCTAGCGGGGCGTACCAAGAGACCCAGTACTTC
. TRBD2 TRBJ2-5 TRBV7-2 CASSTGLARETQYF TGTGCCAGCAGCACCGGACTAGCGAGGGAGACCCAGTACTTC
few TRBD1 TRBJ2-3 TRBV6-1 CASRTGQDFKLLGIDTQYF TGTGCCAGCAGAACGGGACAGGATTTCAAACTGTTAGGGATAGATACGCAGTATTTT
many TRBD1 TRBJ1-4 TRBV6-1 CASSWTGGNEKLFF TGTGCCAGCAGTTGGACAGGTGGTAATGAAAAACTGTTTTTT
few TRBD1 TRBJ1-5 TRBV20-1 CSALRTGSEPQHF TGCAGTGCTCTGCGGACAGGGAGCGAGCCCCAGCATTTT
few . TRBJ2-1 TRBV20-1 CSAARGNNEQFF TGCAGTGCTGCAAGGGGGAACAATGAGCAGTTCTTC
many . TRBJ1-1 TRBV2 CASSESLPWTEAFF TGTGCCAGCAGTGAATCCCTACCCTGGACTGAAGCTTTCTTT
many . TRBJ2-7 TRBV2 CASMTTYEQYF TGTGCCAGCATGACGACCTACGAGCAGTACTTC
few . TRBJ1-4 TRBV20-1 CSAPSMGSGRGKLFF TGCAGTGCCCCCTCGATGGGTTCGGGGCGCGGAAAACTGTTTTTT
many . TRBJ2-3 TRBV2 CASRPTLGTDTQYF TGTGCCAGCAGACCCACCTTGGGCACAGATACGCAGTATTTT
. . TRBJ2-7 TRBV6-1 CASSLRLSYEQYF TGTGCCAGCAGTCTGAGACTGTCCTACGAGCAGTACTTC
many . TRBJ1-2 TRBV30 CAWSGLSGAPNYGYTF TGTGCCTGGAGTGGATTGTCTGGGGCCCCTAACTATGGCTACACCTTC
once . TRBJ1-3 TRBV12-3/TRBV12-4 CASSLAGGRGLIGNTIYF TGTGCCAGCAGTTTAGCGGGGGGACGGGGGCTCATAGGAAACACCATATATTTT
few . TRBJ1-5 TRBV27 CASSLSHRTNQPQHF TGTGCCAGCAGTTTAAGCCACAGGACCAATCAGCCCCAGCATTTT
once TRBD2 TRBJ2-7 TRBV11-2 CASSWGWTSGLGQYF TGTGCCAGCAGCTGGGGCTGGACTAGCGGTCTTGGGCAGTACTTC
once . TRBJ2-6 TRBV29-1 CSVQGAGANVLTF TGCAGCGTCCAGGGTGCCGGGGCCAACGTCCTGACTTTC
few TRBD2 TRBJ2-1 TRBV6-2/TRBV6-3 CASSGREGVGNEQFF TGTGCCAGCAGTGGCCGGGAGGGGGTGGGGAATGAGCAGTTCTTC
few . TRBJ2-3 TRBV5-1 CASGLDSITDTQYF TGCGCCAGCGGTCTAGACAGTATCACAGATACGCAGTATTTT
few TRBD2 TRBJ2-7 TRBV5-1 CASSNRLAGSYEQYF TGCGCCAGCAGCAACAGACTAGCGGGATCCTACGAGCAGTACTTC
. TRBD1 TRBJ2-1 TRBV10-2 CASRQGAYNEQFF TGCGCCAGCAGACAGGGGGCCTACAATGAGCAGTTCTTC
many . TRBJ1-1 TRBV28 CASSIGPLQGSMNTEAFF TGTGCCAGCAGTATTGGACCCTTACAGGGATCTATGAACACTGAAGCTTTCTTT
few . TRBJ1-2 TRBV7-8 CASSLATSGPNGYTF TGTGCCAGCAGCTTAGCCACGTCGGGACCGAATGGCTACACCTTC
. TRBD2 TRBJ2-3 TRBV7-9 CASQTSGGRTDTQYF TGTGCCAGCCAAACATCCGGCGGGAGGACAGATACGCAGTATTTT
. TRBD1 TRBJ1-6 TRBV20-1 CSARTGGPGSPLHF TGCAGTGCGAGGACAGGGGGCCCGGGTTCACCCCTCCACTTT